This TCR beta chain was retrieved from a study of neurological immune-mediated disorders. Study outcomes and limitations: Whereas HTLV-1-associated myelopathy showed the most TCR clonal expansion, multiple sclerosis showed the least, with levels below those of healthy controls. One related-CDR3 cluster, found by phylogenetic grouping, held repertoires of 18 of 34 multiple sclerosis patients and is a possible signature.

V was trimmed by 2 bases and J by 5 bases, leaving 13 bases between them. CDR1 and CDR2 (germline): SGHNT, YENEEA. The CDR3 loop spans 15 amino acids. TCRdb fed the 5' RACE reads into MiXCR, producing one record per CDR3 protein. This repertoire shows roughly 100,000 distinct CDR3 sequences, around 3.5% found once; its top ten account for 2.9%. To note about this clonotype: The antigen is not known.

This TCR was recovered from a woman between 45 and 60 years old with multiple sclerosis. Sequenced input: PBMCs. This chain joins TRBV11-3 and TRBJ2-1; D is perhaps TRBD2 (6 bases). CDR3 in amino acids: CASSLRRALNNEQFF. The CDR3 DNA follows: TGTGCCAGCAGCTTAAGGAGGGCTCTAAACAATGAGCAGTTCTTC.